This note documents a single T cell receptor beta chain sequence. The record originates from a study of blood T cell repertoires in COVID-19. V was cut by 3 bases and J by 2 bases, with 15 bases left in between. The CDR3 covers 16 residues. Germline V gene data show CDR1 as SGDLS and CDR2 as YYNGEE. Data came from immunoSEQ multiplex PCR; TCRdb stores just in-frame clones and leaves some out. This sample carries 200,000 to 250,000 clones, approximately 83% of them seen once, and the ten largest clones take about 3.2%. The specimen was PBMCs or T cells enriched from blood (not recorded which). The sequence was obtained from a woman aged 60 to 75 who had recovered from COVID-19. The chain carries TRBV9 and TRBJ1-3; D may be TRBD1 (6 bases). The CDR3, as DNA: TGTGCCAGCAGCGCGGTCCCACAGGGCGCTGGAAACACCATATATTTT. Protein: CASSAVPQGAGNTIYF. Combining the CDR3 with reference TRBV9 and TRBJ1-3 gives the whole variable domain DSGVTQTPKHLITATGQRVTLRCSPRSGDLSVYWYQQSLDQGLQFLIQYYNGEERAKGNILERFSAQQFPDLHSELNLSSLELGDSALYFCASSAVPQGAGNTIYFGEGSWLTVV.